These 14 T cell receptor beta chains came from one sample sequenced in a study of shared clonotypes between healthy human individuals (TCRdb year 2020). Library creation used the immunoSEQ multiplex PCR assay. The clones in this table, taken by TCRdb from immuneACCESS, are in-frame only. Not every clone is retained; where verified, under half of the shortfall comes from an unresolved V gene, and the cause of the rest is unknown. The sample table shows 2 million to 3 million clones, and over 85% are seen once. Roughly 0.39% of the sample rests with the top ten. Source material: naive CD4+ T cells from PBMCs. The sample's cell subset or site label, decoded: CD45RA+ positively selected. The receptors come from a man younger than 30 in good health. Some clones in this sample may be carry-over from other donors' samples.

The chain employs TRBV4-1 and TRBJ2-5; D is unclear. Trimming shortened V by 4 bases and J by 2 bases, and 17 bases separated the two germline ends. Germline V gene sequence: CDR1 MGHRA, CDR2 YSYEKL. The CDR3 has 16 residues. The CDR3 loop is CASSLSPTPQQETQYF. CDR3 DNA: TGCGCCAGCAGCCTGTCCCCCACGCCTCAACAAGAGACCCAGTACTTC.

The CDR3: CSVRRDLGTEAFF. The CDR3 bases are TGCAGCGTTCGAAGGGACCTCGGGACTGAAGCTTTCTTT. The chain combines TRBV29-1 with TRBJ1-1; the D gene is possibly TRBD1 (5 bases). The CDR3 covers 13 residues. CDR1 and CDR2 from the germline V gene are SQVTM and ANQGSEA. The V end lost 5 bases, the J end lost 5 bases, and 15 bases lay between the germline ends.

CDR3 in DNA: TGTGCCAGCCGAGATTCAGCTAGACTCGGACGAGAGCAGTTCTTC. Protein product: CASRDSARLGREQFF. The J gene is TRBJ2-1, the V gene TRBV6-5; D is uncertain. The V end was cut by 8 bases, the J end by 10 bases, with 24 bases between. Germline CDR1 MNHEY, CDR2 SVGAGI. CDR3 length: 15 residues.

V gene TRBV5-6 combines with J gene TRBJ1-1, with a possible D match to TRBD1 (6 bases). V shed 4 bases and J shed 2 bases, with 9 bases lying between them. Germline V gene data show CDR1 as SGHDT and CDR2 as YYEEEE. The CDR3 extends over 13 amino acids. CDR3 sequence reads: CASSRTDNTEAFF. The CDR3 nucleotides read TGTGCCAGCAGCCGGACAGATAACACTGAAGCTTTCTTT.

Regarding this clone: The junction shows a germline mismatch at one end, possibly a read error. V is TRBV9 and J is TRBJ1-1; the D gene is possibly TRBD1 (5 bases). The CDR3 loop spans 15 amino acids. The germline V gene has CDR1 SGDLS and CDR2 YYNGEE. CDR3 bases: TGTGCCAGCGGCGTAATAGGACAACTAAACACTGAAGCTTTCTTT. Translating gives CASGVIGQLNTEAFF.

V gene TRBV16 combines with J gene TRBJ1-4; 7 bases map to TRBD1. There are 19 residues in the CDR3. J gave up 3 bases and V 1 base, and 14 bases lay outside the gene matches. The germline CDR1 and CDR2 sequences are KGHSY and FQNENV. The CDR3 coding sequence is TGTGCCAGCAGCCAATATGTTACCGGGGCGACAGGGTCTAATGAAAAACTGTTTTTT. Its protein is CASSQYVTGATGSNEKLFF.

The chain uses TRBV5-1 and TRBJ2-3; 8 nucleotides match TRBD1. Germline-derived CDR1 and CDR2 are SGHRS and YFSETQ. The CDR3 is 15 amino acids. J gave up 3 bases and V 3 bases, and 6 bases lay outside the gene matches. CDR3 protein: CASSYMTGVTDTQYF. The CDR3 DNA sequence: TGCGCCAGCAGCTACATGACAGGGGTAACAGATACGCAGTATTTT. Supplemented by reference TRBV5-1 and TRBJ2-3, the full variable domain reads KAGVTQTPRYLIKTRGQQVTLSCSPISGHRSVSWYQQTPGQGLQFLFEYFSETQRNKGNFPGRFSGRQFSNSRSEMNVSTLELGDSALYLCASSYMTGVTDTQYFGPGTRLTVL.

This clone appeared once. Other DNA variants within this sample encode the same CDR3. This chain connects TRBV20-1 to TRBJ2-3; D is perhaps TRBD2 (6 bases). The CDR3 extends over 11 amino acids. V was clipped by 5 bases and J by 6 bases, with 9 bases between them. Germline V lookup: CDR1 DFQATT, CDR2 SNEGSKA (reference sequence). DNA of the CDR3: TGCAGTGCTGTCCGGGGGGATACGCAGTATTTT. Protein sequence: CSAVRGDTQYF.

The J gene is TRBJ2-1, the V gene TRBV7-8, with unresolved D. Trimming shortened V by 5 bases and J by 4 bases, and 9 bases separated the two germline ends. The CDR3 consists of 13 residues. The V gene's germline CDR1 is SGHVS and CDR2 FQNEAQ. The CDR3 spells CASSPGPYNEQFF. The CDR3 region has the DNA TGTGCCAGCAGCCCAGGACCATACAATGAGCAGTTCTTC.

This chain uses TRBV11-2 with TRBJ2-1; 10 bases fit TRBD2. Trimming at V came to 1 base and at J to 6 bases, leaving 0 bases not matched to a gene. Per germline, CDR1 SGHAT and CDR2 FQNNGV. The CDR3 is 14 residues long. CDR3 amino acids: CASSLVAGGNEQFF. CDR3 nucleotide sequence: TGTGCCAGCAGCTTAGTAGCGGGAGGCAATGAGCAGTTCTTC.

This chain links TRBV28 with TRBJ2-1; 7 bases agree with TRBD1. The CDR3 sequence is 18 residues long. V dropped 8 bases and J dropped 4; count of bases not matched to a gene: 20. Germline V gives CDR1 MDHEN, CDR2 SYDVKM. CDR3 sequence: CASASRAGGPLGYNEQFF. CDR3 nucleotides: TGTGCCAGCGCTTCGCGGGCAGGGGGACCTCTAGGGTACAATGAGCAGTTCTTC.

The chain combines TRBV5-5 with TRBJ2-6; D is possibly TRBD1 or TRBD2 (6 bases each). Per germline, CDR1 SGHKS and CDR2 YYEKEE (reference sequence). Trimming took 0 bases from V and 3 from J, leaving 13 bases between them. CDR3 length: 17 amino acids. CDR3 region: CASSLGDGGSGANVLTF. Written as DNA, the CDR3 is TGTGCCAGCAGCTTGGGTGACGGGGGCAGTGGGGCCAACGTCCTGACTTTC. Supplemented by reference TRBV5-5 and TRBJ2-6, the full variable domain reads DAGVTQSPTHLIKTRGQQVTLRCSPISGHKSVSWYQQVLGQGPQFIFQYYEKEERGRGNFPDRFSARQFPNYSSELNVNALLLGDSALYLCASSLGDGGSGANVLTFGAGSRLTVL.

Worth noting for this clone: Additional DNA sequences in this sample encode the identical CDR3. The chain is built from TRBV28 and TRBJ2-7; D call uncertain. CDR1 and CDR2 from the germline V gene are MDHEN and SYDVKM. This CDR3 region has 12 residues. Trimming removed 5 bases from V and 6 bases from J, with 11 bases in between. The CDR3 region is CASSTSASEQYF. Written as DNA, the CDR3 is TGTGCCAGCAGTACATCGGCGAGCGAGCAGTACTTC.

This clone was seen just once. The chain joins TRBV28 to TRBJ2-1; no clear D gene. Trimming took 2 bases from V and 9 from J, leaving 8 bases between them. In germline, CDR1 is MDHEN, CDR2 SYDVKM. The CDR3 covers 12 residues. CDR3 DNA: TGTGCCAGCAGTTTAAAGGGAATTGAGCAGTTCTTC. Protein: CASSLKGIEQFF.